The 27 T cell receptor beta chains below all came from one sample that was sequenced in a study of tumor and adjacent non-tumor tissue in lung cancer. This sample's RNA came from whole unsorted tissue. More than 3 cm separated this lung sample from the edge of the tumor. A modified ARM-PCR protocol with three rounds of nested PCR amplified TCRbeta. TCRdb reprocessed the multiplex PCR reads with MiXCR, giving one entry per CDR3 protein. The table records approximately 100,000 distinct CDR3 sequences, more than 55% of them present only once. Input material: distant non-tumor lung tissue. The receptor set was obtained from a man aged 30 to 39 with non-small cell lung cancer.

Concerning this clonotype itself: One end of the junction does not line up with germline, which may come from a read error. The chain links TRBV11-3 to TRBJ1-2; 8 positions match TRBD1. Germline V gene lookup returns CDR1 SGHNT and CDR2 YENEEA. This CDR3 has 13 residues. CDR3 DNA: TGCGCCAGCAGCTTGTCAGGGGGCATTGGCTACACCTTC. It encodes CASSLSGGIGYTF.

Of note for this clonotype: As the CDR3 is not closed by the conserved phenylalanine or tryptophan, this likely results from a read error. The chain couples TRBV11-2 to TRBJ2-5; D might be TRBD1 (6 bases). Germline V gene data show CDR1 as SGHAT and CDR2 as FQNNGV. The CDR3 totals 14 residues. As DNA, the CDR3 is TGTGCCAGCAGCCTAAACAGGGTCCAAGAGGCCCAGTACCTC. It yields the protein CASSLNRVQEAQYL.

About this clonotype: A junction boundary mismatches the germline segment, possibly from a read error. The chain combines TRBV11-1 with TRBJ2-7; possibly TRBD1 or TRBD2 for D (6 bases each). The length of the CDR3 is 15 residues. Germline values: CDR1 SGHAT, CDR2 FQDESV (reference sequence). The CDR3, as DNA: TGTGCCAGCAGCCTAGCGTCCACAGGGACTCGGGAGCAGTACTTC. Its translation: CASSLASTGTREQYF.

To note about this clonotype: The junction and the germline gene differ at one end; a read error may be behind it. The rearrangement links TRBV6-2 or TRBV6-3 to TRBJ2-1, with a weak D call TRBD2 (6 bases). Looked up from germline, CDR1 is MNHEY and CDR2 is SVGEGT. This CDR3 is built from 14 residues. The CDR3 protein is CASGMEGTYNEQFF. The CDR3 region has the DNA TGTGCCAGCGGGATGGAGGGGACCTACAACGAGCAGTTCTTC.

About this clonotype itself: A junction end diverges from the germline sequence, so it may reflect a read error. The V and J genes are TRBV11-2 and TRBJ2-7; 8 nucleotides agree with TRBD1. Germline V gene data show CDR1 as SGHAT and CDR2 as FQNNGV. There are 17 residues in the CDR3. As DNA, the CDR3 is TGTGTCAGCAGCCGAACGGCCGGGACAGGCGTCTCCTACGAACAGTACTTC. Encoded protein: CVSSRTAGTGVSYEQYF.

J is TRBJ1-4 and V is TRBV25-1; D not certain. V was cut by 3 bases and J by 4 bases, with 6 bases left in between. The CDR3 extends over 13 amino acids. The germline gives CDR1 MGHDK, CDR2 SYGVNS. CDR3 bases: TGTGCCAGCAGTGATGTGGTTAATGAAAAACTGTTTTTT. Its protein is CASSDVVNEKLFF.

On this clonotype: One junction end disagrees with the germline gene, perhaps due to a read error. This sequence joins TRBV4-2 and TRBJ2-1, with TRBD1 identical over 8 bases. Per germline, CDR1 LGHNA and CDR2 YNFKEQ. The CDR3 spans 15 residues. The chain's CDR3 is CASSHGQGPYNEQLF. CDR3 sequence (DNA): TGTGCCAGCAGCCATGGACAGGGACCCTACAATGAGCAGCTCTTC.

Regarding this clonotype: The junction does not match germline at one end; this may be a read error. The DNA for the CDR3 is TGTACCAGCAGAGGTGGGGGTTCCACCGGGGAGCTGTTCTTT. As protein: CTSRGGGSTGELFF. The V call is TRBV6-5, the J call TRBJ2-2, with D perhaps matching TRBD1 or TRBD2 (5 bases each). This CDR3 spans 14 amino acids. Germline V lookup: CDR1 MNHEY, CDR2 SVGAGI.

The chain recombines TRBV5-6 with TRBJ1-1; the D is unclear. Trimming took 9 bases from V and 4 from J, leaving 16 bases between them. CDR3 length: 13 residues. Looked up from germline, CDR1 is SGHDT and CDR2 is YYEEEE. The DNA for the CDR3 is TGTGCCAACAACTTGTTTATAGTCACTGAAGCTTTCTTT. Its protein product is CANNLFIVTEAFF.

Points on this clonotype: A read error may explain this, as a much larger clone is one base away. V is TRBV11-3 and J is TRBJ2-7; unclear D gene. V was shortened by 5 bases and J by 3 bases, with 14 bases between the two germline ends. The CDR3 has 14 amino acids. Germline V gives CDR1 SGHNT, CDR2 YENEEA. As DNA, the CDR3 is TGTGCCAGCAGCACCCGCCTCCCGGTCTACGAGCAGTACTTC. Translated: CASSTRLPVYEQYF.

This sequence joins TRBV6-6 and TRBJ1-5; 9 bases are shared with TRBD1. J was trimmed by 0 bases and V by 6 bases; bases with no gene match: 12. CDR1 and CDR2 from the germline V gene are MNHNY and SVGAGI (reference sequence). The CDR3 sequence is 18 residues long. The CDR3 nucleotides read TGTGCCAGCAGCACCGGGACAGGGACTCATTATAGCAATCAGCCCCAGCATTTT. Translated: CASSTGTGTHYSNQPQHF.

This clonotype was detected only a few times. One junction end does not reproduce the germline sequence, and a read error may be involved. Written as DNA, the CDR3 is TGTGCCATCAGTAACAGGGGGCGATACAATGTGCAGTTCTTC. This gives the protein CAISNRGRYNVQFF. This chain joins TRBV10-3 and TRBJ2-1, with TRBD1 identical over 9 bases. This CDR3 is 14 amino acids long. Looked up from germline, CDR1 is ENHRY and CDR2 is SYGVKD.

V is TRBV29-1 and J is TRBJ2-5, with unresolved D. The CDR3 has 12 residues. V shed 5 bases and J shed 2 bases, with 9 bases lying between them. Germline V CDR1 and CDR2: SQVTM, ANQGSEA. The CDR3 reads CSVNWGQETQYF. As DNA, the CDR3 is TGCAGCGTTAACTGGGGACAAGAGACCCAGTACTTC.

This clonotype was detected a few times. V gene TRBV11-2 combines with J gene TRBJ1-2; D remains ambiguous. The CDR3 sequence is 12 residues long. Germline CDR1 reads SGHAT; CDR2 reads FQNNGV. V dropped 3 bases and J dropped 13 bases, with 15 bases sitting between them. In DNA, the CDR3 is TGTGCCAGCAGCTTGGATCGAGGGTCTCCCACCTTC. It encodes CASSLDRGSPTF.

This clonotype was detected many times. The chain is built from TRBV20-1 and TRBJ1-2, with D tentatively TRBD1 (6 bases). V was cut by 6 bases and J by 6 bases, with 8 bases left in between. Looked up from germline, CDR1 is DFQATT and CDR2 is SNEGSKA (reference sequence). There are 10 residues in the CDR3. CDR3 residues: CSANRDGYTF. The CDR3 DNA follows: TGCAGTGCCAACAGGGATGGCTACACCTTC.

Comment on this clonotype: One end of the junction does not line up with germline, which may come from a read error. V is TRBV11-2 and J is TRBJ1-6, with a tentative D call TRBD1 (5 bases). The CDR3 has 16 amino acids. CDR1 and CDR2 from the germline V gene are SGHAT and FQNNGV. CDR3 in amino acids: CASSLSGFPTSSPVHF. The CDR3, as DNA: TGTGCCAGCAGCTTATCAGGGTTCCCAACGAGCTCACCCGTCCACTTT.

With regard to this clonotype: The germline gene is not matched at one end of the junction; a read error may be the cause. This chain joins TRBV20-1 and TRBJ2-7, with a possible D match to TRBD1 (6 bases). There are 15 residues in the CDR3. CDR1 DFQATT and CDR2 SNEGSKA come from the germline V gene (reference sequence). CDR3 region: CSTRVTAGTPDEQYF. CDR3 nucleotide sequence: TGCAGTACTAGAGTTACAGCCGGGACACCGGACGAACAGTACTTC.

Concerning this clonotype itself: Mismatch with germline at one junction end may stem from a read error. V usage is TRBV4-1 and J usage is TRBJ1-2; D ambiguous. Germline CDR1 is MGHRA and CDR2 is YSYEKL. This CDR3 comprises 17 residues. CDR3 in DNA: TGCGCCAGTAGCCAGGACTGGGAGACTGTAATGGTGTATGGCTACACCTTC. Amino acid sequence: CASSQDWETVMVYGYTF.

A remark on this clonotype: The CDR3 end shows no conserved phenylalanine or tryptophan, and so a read error is likely. The chain is built from TRBV11-2 and TRBJ2-1; 8 bases fit TRBD1. Unmatched junction bases numbered 13, after V lost 1 base and J lost 5 bases. The CDR3 loop spans 18 amino acids. Per the germline V gene, CDR1 is SGHAT and CDR2 is FQNNGV. The CDR3 loop reads CASSLAHPAGGFNNEQFI. CDR3 sequence (DNA): TGTGCCAGCAGCTTAGCTCACCCGGCAGGGGGCTTTAACAATGAGCAGTTCATC.

Notes on this clonotype: With a much larger clone just one base away, this may be a read error. The chain recombines TRBV20-1 with TRBJ1-1; D possibly corresponds to TRBD1 (5 bases). The V gene's germline CDR1 is DFQATT and CDR2 SNEGSKA (reference sequence). The CDR3 is made up of 12 amino acids. CDR3 residues: CSASGQGVEVFF. CDR3 nucleotides: TGCAGTGCTAGCGGTCAGGGCGTTGAAGTTTTCTTT.

A remark on this clonotype: Being one base from a much bigger clone, this may be a read error. The rearrangement joins TRBV5-6 to TRBJ1-2, with a weak D call TRBD1 (5 bases). The ends were cut back, 4 bases at V and 6 bases at J, with 19 bases in the middle. The CDR3 has 15 residues. Per the germline V gene, CDR1 is SGHDT and CDR2 is YYEEEE. In nucleotides, the CDR3 is TGTGCCAGCAGCACCTCGTGGGGGGTGATCAATGGCTACACCTTC. It yields the protein CASSTSWGVINGYTF.

The chain recombines TRBV24-1 with TRBJ2-2; TRBD2 aligns across 8 bases. V shed 6 bases and J 6 bases; nucleotides not matched to a gene: 17. The CDR3 extends over 18 amino acids. Looked up from germline, CDR1 is KGHDR and CDR2 is SFDVKD. The chain's CDR3 is CATSRRTGTRDFPGELFF. The CDR3 region has the DNA TGTGCCACCAGTCGTCGTACCGGGACTAGAGATTTCCCCGGGGAGCTGTTTTTT.

In this sample, this clonotype turned up many times. The chain couples TRBV30 to TRBJ2-6; 7 nucleotides match TRBD1. After removal of 2 bases from V and 3 bases from J, the junction contained 4 bases not matched to a gene. Germline-derived CDR1 and CDR2 are GTSNPN and SVGIG (reference sequence). This CDR3 has 15 amino acids. Here the CDR3 reads CAWSRQGDGANVLTF. DNA for the CDR3: TGTGCCTGGAGTCGACAGGGCGATGGGGCCAACGTCCTGACTTTC.

Details on this clonotype: The junction departs from the called germline gene at one end, perhaps through a read error. The chain carries TRBV11-2 and TRBJ1-3; D perhaps matches TRBD1 (6 bases). This CDR3 contains 15 residues. CDR1 and CDR2 (germline): SGHAT, FQNNGV. CDR3 in DNA: TGTGCCGGCAGCCGGTACAGGGACTCAGGAAACACCATATATTTT. The encoded protein is CAGSRYRDSGNTIYF.

A note on this clonotype: An end of the junction differs from the germline gene, which may be a read error. The J gene is TRBJ2-7, the V gene TRBV11-1, with D perhaps matching TRBD2 (5 bases). Germline V gene data show CDR1 as SGHAT and CDR2 as FQDESV (reference sequence). The CDR3 spans 14 residues. CDR3: CASSLATTDYEHYF. CDR3 DNA sequence: TGTGCCAGCAGCTTAGCCACGACTGACTACGAGCATTACTTC.

Comments on this clonotype: Since a much larger clone is just one base distant, this may be a read error. The chain recombines TRBV6-1 with TRBJ1-1; D is perhaps TRBD1 (5 bases). The germline CDR1 and CDR2 sequences are MNHNS and SASEGT. The CDR3 loop spans 14 amino acids. CDR3 nucleotides: TGTACCAGCACTGAGGGACGGGTGAACACTGAAGCTTTCTTT. It encodes CTSTEGRVNTEAFF.

As for this clonotype: Just one base apart from a much larger clone, this may be a read error. V usage is TRBV4-1 and J usage is TRBJ1-6; D is uncertain. V was trimmed by 4 bases and J by 7 bases, leaving 11 bases between them. CDR1 MGHRA and CDR2 YSYEKL come from the germline V gene. The CDR3 consists of 14 residues. Written as DNA, the CDR3 is TGCGCCAGCAGCCTGGACGGTATCAATTCACCCCTCCACTTT. Encoded protein: CASSLDGINSPLHF.